This T cell receptor beta chain was sequenced during a study of T-cell reconstitution after alpha-beta-depleted transplantation in children. Findings and limits, study-wide: Several patients had high TCRbeta diversity at day 60; it came from surviving recipient T cells and thymic progenitors. Among T cells one year after transplant, newly produced cells accounted for most counts and diversity.

Concerning this clonotype itself: The antigen is unknown.

The CDR3 runs 13 residues. TCRbeta library construction was performed incorporating unique molecular identifiers. Each CDR3 protein gets one entry after TCRdb re-called the PCR reads with MiXCR. Of about 510,000 distinct CDR3 sequences detected, 9.5% to 12% appear once; the ten largest clones hold roughly 15%. The chain uses TRBV21-1 and TRBJ1-3. TRBV21-1 is flagged as a pseudogene. This clonotype was obtained from a female patient aged 2-10 years who had a stem cell transplant for aplastic anemia, so the T cells may come from the graft donor. This specimen was PBMCs, mostly from graft donor cells, taken 180 days after TCRalphabeta/CD19-depleted stem cell transplant. CDR3 bases: TGTGCCAGCAGCAACTCACGAGGAAACACCATATATTTT. Amino acid sequence: CASSNSRGNTIYF.